This T cell receptor beta chain was recorded in a study of shared clonotypes between healthy human individuals. Looking at the study overall: Each donor's CD8 memory used one plate, CD8 naive two, each CD4 subset three.

With V trimmed by 6 bases and J by 7 bases, 15 bases remained unmatched. CDR1 and CDR2 (germline): SQVTM, ANQGSEA. The CDR3 spans 16 residues. Comment on this clone: The target antigen is unknown.

Findings and caveats of the study: In a handful of donors, about 5% of naive CD4 clonotypes appeared in common.

CD4+ cells were split into CD45RA+ naive and CD45RA-negative memory subsets. Replicate sorted-subset PCRs were loaded with 150 to 250 ng DNA, 30,000 or so T cell genomes. The repertoire was sequenced with immunoSEQ multiplex PCR; TCRdb's copy has only in-frame clones and lacks some. The sample shows under 1,900,000 clones, about 98.5% of them seen only once. The source material was naive CD4+ T cells sorted from blood. Regarding subset: CD45RA+ positively selected. This receptor was identified in a man aged 25 to 45 in good health. This chain joins TRBV29-1 and TRBJ2-5; 12 bases fit TRBD2. CDR3 in DNA: TGCAGCGTCGGGGTACTAGCGGGAGGAGGATGGGGGACCCAGTACTTC. Translated: CSVGVLAGGGWGTQYF.